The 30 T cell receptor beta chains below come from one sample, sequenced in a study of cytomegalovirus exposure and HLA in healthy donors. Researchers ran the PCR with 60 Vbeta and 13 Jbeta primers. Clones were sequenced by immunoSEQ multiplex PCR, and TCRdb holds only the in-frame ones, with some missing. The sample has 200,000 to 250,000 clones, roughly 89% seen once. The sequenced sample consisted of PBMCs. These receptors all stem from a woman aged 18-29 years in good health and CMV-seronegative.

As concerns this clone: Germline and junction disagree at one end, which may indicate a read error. CDR3 in DNA: TGTTCCAGCAGCACCACTAGCGGGACCCAGTACTTC. Its translation: CSSSTTSGTQYF. V usage is TRBV7-9 and J usage is TRBJ2-5; 8 bases match TRBD2. CDR1 is SEHNR, CDR2 FQNEAQ, per germline (reference sequence). The CDR3 has 12 residues.

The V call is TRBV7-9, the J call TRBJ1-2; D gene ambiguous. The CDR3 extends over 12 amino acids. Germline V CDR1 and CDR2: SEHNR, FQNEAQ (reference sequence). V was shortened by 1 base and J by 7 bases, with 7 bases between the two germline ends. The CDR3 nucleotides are TGTGCCAGCAGCTTAGATCAGGTTGGCTACACCTTC. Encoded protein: CASSLDQVGYTF.

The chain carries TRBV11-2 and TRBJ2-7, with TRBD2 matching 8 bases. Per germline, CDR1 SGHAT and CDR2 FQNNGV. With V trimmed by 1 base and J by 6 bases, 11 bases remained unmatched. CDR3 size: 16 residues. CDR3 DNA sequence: TGTGCCAGCAGCTTAGTGGCAGCGGGAGTGATCCTCGAGCAGTACTTC. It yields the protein CASSLVAAGVILEQYF. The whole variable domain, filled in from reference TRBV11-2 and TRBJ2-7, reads EAGVAQSPRYKIIEKRQSVAFWCNPISGHATLYWYQQILGQGPKLLIQFQNNGVVDDSQLPKDRFSAERLKGVDSTLKIQPAKLEDSAVYLCASSLVAAGVILEQYFGPGTRLTVT.

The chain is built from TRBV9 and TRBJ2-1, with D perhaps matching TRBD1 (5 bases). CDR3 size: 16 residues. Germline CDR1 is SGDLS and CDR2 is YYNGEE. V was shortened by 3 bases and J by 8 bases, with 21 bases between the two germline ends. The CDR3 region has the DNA TGTGCCAGCAGCGGCCAAGGGGCCCCGTCTGTCGATGAGCAGTTCTTC. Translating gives CASSGQGAPSVDEQFF. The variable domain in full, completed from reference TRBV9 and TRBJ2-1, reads DSGVTQTPKHLITATGQRVTLRCSPRSGDLSVYWYQQSLDQGLQFLIQYYNGEERAKGNILERFSAQQFPDLHSELNLSSLELGDSALYFCASSGQGAPSVDEQFFGPGTRLTVL.

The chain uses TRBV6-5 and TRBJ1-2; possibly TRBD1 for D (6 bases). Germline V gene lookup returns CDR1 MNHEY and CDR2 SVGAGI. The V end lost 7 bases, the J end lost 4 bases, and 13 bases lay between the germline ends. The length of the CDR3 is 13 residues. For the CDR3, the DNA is TGTGCCAGCACCCGCGGGGGCCTCTATGGCTACACCTTC. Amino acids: CASTRGGLYGYTF.

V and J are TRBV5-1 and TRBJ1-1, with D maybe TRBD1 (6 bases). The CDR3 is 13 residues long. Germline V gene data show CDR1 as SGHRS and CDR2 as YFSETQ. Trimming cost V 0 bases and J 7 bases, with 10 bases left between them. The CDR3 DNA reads TGCGCCAGCAGCTTGGGGGGGCAGAGTGAAGCTTTCTTT. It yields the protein CASSLGGQSEAFF.

CDR3 sequence reads: CASRGDRDYEQYF. DNA of the CDR3: TGTGCCAGCAGGGGGGACAGGGACTACGAGCAGTACTTC. The chain carries TRBV27 and TRBJ2-7; 9 nucleotides match TRBD1. Germline V lookup: CDR1 MNHEY, CDR2 SMNVEV (reference sequence). V was pared by 6 bases and J by 3 bases, with 3 bases of the junction left unmatched. The CDR3 runs 13 residues.

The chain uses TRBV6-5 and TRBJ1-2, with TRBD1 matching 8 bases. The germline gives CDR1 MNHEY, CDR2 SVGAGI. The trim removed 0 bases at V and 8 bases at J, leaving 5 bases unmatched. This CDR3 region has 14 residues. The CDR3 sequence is CASSYSTGVYGYTF. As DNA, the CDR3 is TGTGCCAGCAGTTACTCGACAGGGGTCTACGGCTACACCTTC.

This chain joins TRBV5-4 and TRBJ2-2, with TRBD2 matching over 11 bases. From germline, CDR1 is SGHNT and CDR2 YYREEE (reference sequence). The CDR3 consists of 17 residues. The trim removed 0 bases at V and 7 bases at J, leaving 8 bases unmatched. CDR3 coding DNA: TGTGCCAGCAGCTTGGTGGCACTAGCGGGAGAAAGCGGGGAGCTGTTTTTT. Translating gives CASSLVALAGESGELFF.

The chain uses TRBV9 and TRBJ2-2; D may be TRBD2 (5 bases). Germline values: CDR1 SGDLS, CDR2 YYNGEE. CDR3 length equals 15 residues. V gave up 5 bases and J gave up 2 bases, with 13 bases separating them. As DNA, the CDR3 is TGTGCCAGCAGTGGACCTAGCTTTAACACCGGGGAGCTGTTTTTT. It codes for CASSGPSFNTGELFF. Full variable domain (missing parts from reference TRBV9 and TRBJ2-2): DSGVTQTPKHLITATGQRVTLRCSPRSGDLSVYWYQQSLDQGLQFLIQYYNGEERAKGNILERFSAQQFPDLHSELNLSSLELGDSALYFCASSGPSFNTGELFFGEGSRLTVL.

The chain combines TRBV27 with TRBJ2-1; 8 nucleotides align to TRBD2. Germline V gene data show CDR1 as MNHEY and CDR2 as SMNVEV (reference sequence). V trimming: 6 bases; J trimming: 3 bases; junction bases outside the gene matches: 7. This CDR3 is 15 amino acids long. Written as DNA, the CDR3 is TGTGCCAGCAGGATTAGCGGGGACTTCTACAATGAGCAGTTCTTC. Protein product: CASRISGDFYNEQFF.

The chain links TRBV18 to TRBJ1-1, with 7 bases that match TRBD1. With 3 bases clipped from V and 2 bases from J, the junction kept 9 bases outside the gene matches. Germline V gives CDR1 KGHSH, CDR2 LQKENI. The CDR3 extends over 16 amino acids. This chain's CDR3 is CASSPYSGTVNTEAFF. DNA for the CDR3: TGTGCCAGCTCACCTTACTCCGGGACAGTTAACACTGAAGCTTTCTTT. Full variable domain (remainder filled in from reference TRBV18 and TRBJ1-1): NAGVMQNPRHLVRRRGQEARLRCSPMKGHSHVYWYRQLPEEGLKFMVYLQKENIIDESGMPKERFSAEFPKEGPSILRIQQVVRGDSAAYFCASSPYSGTVNTEAFFGQGTRLTVV.

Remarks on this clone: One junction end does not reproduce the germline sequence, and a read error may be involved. This CDR3 is CASSLGGQGAYNGQFF. The DNA of the CDR3 is TGTGCCAGCAGCTTAGGCGGACAGGGGGCATACAATGGGCAGTTCTTC. This sequence joins TRBV11-3 and TRBJ2-1; 11 nucleotides line up with TRBD1. This CDR3 region has 16 residues. Germline V gene sequence: CDR1 SGHNT, CDR2 YENEEA.

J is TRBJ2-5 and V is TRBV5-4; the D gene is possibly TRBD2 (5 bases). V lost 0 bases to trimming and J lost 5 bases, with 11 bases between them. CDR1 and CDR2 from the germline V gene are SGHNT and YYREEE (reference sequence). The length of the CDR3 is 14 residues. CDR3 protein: CASSLESSMETQYF. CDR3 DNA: TGTGCCAGCAGCTTGGAATCTAGCATGGAGACCCAGTACTTC.

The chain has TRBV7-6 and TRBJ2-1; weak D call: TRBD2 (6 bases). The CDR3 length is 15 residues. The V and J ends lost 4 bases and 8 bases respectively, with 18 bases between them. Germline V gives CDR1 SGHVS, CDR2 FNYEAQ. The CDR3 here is CASSSWREKPDEQFF. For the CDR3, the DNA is TGTGCCAGCAGCTCCTGGAGGGAGAAGCCCGATGAGCAGTTCTTC.

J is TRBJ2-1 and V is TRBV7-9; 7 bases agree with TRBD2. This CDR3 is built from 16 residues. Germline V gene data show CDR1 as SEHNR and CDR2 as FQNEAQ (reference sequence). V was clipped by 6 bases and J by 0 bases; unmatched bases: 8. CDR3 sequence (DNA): TGTGCCAGCAGATGGAGCGGGGCCTTCTCCTACAATGAGCAGTTCTTC. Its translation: CASRWSGAFSYNEQFF.

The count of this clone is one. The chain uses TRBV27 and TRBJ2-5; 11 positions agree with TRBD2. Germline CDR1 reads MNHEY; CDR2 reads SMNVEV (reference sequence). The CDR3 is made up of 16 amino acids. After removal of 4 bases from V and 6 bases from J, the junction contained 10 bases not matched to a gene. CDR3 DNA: TGTGCCAGCAGTTCCGGGCTAGCGGGAGGTATACAGACCCAGTACTTC. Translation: CASSSGLAGGIQTQYF.

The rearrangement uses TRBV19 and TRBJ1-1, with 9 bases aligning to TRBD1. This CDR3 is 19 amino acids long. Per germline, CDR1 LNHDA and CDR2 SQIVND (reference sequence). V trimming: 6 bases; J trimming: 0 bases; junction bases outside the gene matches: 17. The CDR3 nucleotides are TGTGCCAGTAGAAGGCTCCTCCCCGGGACAGGGAACATGAACACTGAAGCTTTCTTT. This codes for CASRRLLPGTGNMNTEAFF.

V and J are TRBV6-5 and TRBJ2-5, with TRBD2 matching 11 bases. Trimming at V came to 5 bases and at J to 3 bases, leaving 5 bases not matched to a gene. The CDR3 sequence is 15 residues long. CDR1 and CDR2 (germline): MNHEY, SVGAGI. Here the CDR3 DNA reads TGTGCCAGCAGTCCGATGACTAGCGGGGAAGAGACCCAGTACTTC. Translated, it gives CASSPMTSGEETQYF.

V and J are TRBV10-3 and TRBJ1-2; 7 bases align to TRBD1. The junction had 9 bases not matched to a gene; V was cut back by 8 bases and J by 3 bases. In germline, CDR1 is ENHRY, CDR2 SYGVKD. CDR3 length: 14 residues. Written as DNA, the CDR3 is TGTGCCATCGGACTGACAGGGTCGGACTATGGCTACACCTTC. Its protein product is CAIGLTGSDYGYTF.

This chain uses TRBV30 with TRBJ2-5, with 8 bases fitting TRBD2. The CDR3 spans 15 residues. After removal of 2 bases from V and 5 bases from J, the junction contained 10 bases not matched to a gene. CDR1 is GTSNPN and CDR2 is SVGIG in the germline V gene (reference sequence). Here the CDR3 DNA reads TGTGCCTGGAGTCCCATAGCGGGACGGGGGGAGACCCAGTACTTC. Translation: CAWSPIAGRGETQYF.

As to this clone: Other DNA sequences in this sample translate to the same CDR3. CDR3 nucleotides: TGTGCCAGCAGCTTAGGGGGGGGAGCTAACTATGGCTACACCTTC. This encodes CASSLGGGANYGYTF. This chain uses TRBV7-2 with TRBJ1-2; a possible D gene is TRBD1 (5 bases). The CDR3 has 15 amino acids. With 1 base removed from V and 0 bases from J, the gap between germline ends came to 9 bases. The germline CDR1 and CDR2 sequences are SGHTA and FQGNSA.

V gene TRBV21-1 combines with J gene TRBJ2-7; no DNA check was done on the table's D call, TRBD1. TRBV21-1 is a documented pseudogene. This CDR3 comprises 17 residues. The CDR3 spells CASRKLPTGGDSYEQYF. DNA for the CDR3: TGTGCCAGCAGAAAATTGCCCACAGGGGGTGACTCCTACGAGCAGTACTTC.

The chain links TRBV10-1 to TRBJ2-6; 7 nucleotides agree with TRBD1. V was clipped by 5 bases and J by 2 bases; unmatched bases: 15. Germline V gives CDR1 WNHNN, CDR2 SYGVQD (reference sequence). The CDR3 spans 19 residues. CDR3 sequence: CASSLGYDLGGPGANVLTF. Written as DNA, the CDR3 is TGCGCCAGCAGTCTCGGCTACGATCTAGGGGGCCCTGGGGCCAACGTCCTGACTTTC.

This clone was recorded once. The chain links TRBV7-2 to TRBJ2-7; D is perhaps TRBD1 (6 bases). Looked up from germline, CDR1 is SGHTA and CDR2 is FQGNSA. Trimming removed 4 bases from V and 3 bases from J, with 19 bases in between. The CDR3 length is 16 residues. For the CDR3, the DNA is TGTGCCAGCAGCTCAGTACTGGGGGCCCGATTCTACGAGCAGTACTTC. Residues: CASSSVLGARFYEQYF.

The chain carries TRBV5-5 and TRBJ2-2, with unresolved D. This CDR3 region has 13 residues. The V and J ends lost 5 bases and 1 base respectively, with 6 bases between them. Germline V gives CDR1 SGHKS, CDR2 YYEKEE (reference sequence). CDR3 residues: CASRHKNTGELFF. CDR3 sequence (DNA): TGTGCCAGCAGACATAAGAACACCGGGGAGCTGTTTTTT.

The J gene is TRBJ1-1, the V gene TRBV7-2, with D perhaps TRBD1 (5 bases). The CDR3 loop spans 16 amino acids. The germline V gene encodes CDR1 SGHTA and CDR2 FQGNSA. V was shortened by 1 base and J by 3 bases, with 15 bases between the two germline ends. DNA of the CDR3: TGTGCCAGCAGCTTAGGCCCTAACACAGGTTACACTGAAGCTTTCTTT. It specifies CASSLGPNTGYTEAFF.

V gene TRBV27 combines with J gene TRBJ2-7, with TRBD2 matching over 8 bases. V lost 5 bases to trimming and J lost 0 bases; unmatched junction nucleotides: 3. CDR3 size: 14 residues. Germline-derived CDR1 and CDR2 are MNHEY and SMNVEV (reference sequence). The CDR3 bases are TGTGCCAGCAGTCCTACTAGCGGCTCCTACGAGCAGTACTTC. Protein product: CASSPTSGSYEQYF.

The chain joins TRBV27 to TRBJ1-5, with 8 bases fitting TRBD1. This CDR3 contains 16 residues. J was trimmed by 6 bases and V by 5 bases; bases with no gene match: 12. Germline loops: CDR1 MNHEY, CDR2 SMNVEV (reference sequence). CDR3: CASSPLDRVRGQPQHF. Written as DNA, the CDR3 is TGTGCCAGCAGTCCCCTGGACAGGGTCCGCGGTCAGCCCCAGCATTTT.

The CDR3 nucleotides read TGTGCCAGTAGTCGACTGAGACAGGGAGCCTATGGCTACACCTTC. The encoded protein is CASSRLRQGAYGYTF. V and J are TRBV19 and TRBJ1-2; 7 bases fit TRBD1. V shed 5 bases, J shed 4 bases, and the junction held 10 bases outside the gene matches. Germline values: CDR1 LNHDA, CDR2 SQIVND (reference sequence). The CDR3 has 15 residues.